The 27 T cell receptor beta chains in this list originate from one sample, sequenced in a study of blood T cell repertoires in COVID-19. The protocol was immunoSEQ multiplex PCR, while the TCRdb copy is restricted to in-frame clones and leaves out a portion. The data contain over 250,000 clones, 70% to 90% of them singletons. Sequenced material: peripheral blood. The receptors were gathered from a woman aged 70-85 years with acute or convalescent COVID-19.

V is TRBV18 and J is TRBJ1-4; no clear D. The V gene lost 3 bases and the J gene lost 7 bases, with 9 bases spanning the gap. Germline CDR1 is KGHSH and CDR2 is LQKENI. The CDR3 covers 13 residues. DNA for the CDR3: TGTGCCAGCTCACCCCGGAGTGGTGAAAAACTGTTTTTT. This sequence encodes CASSPRSGEKLFF.

The chain carries TRBV11-2 and TRBJ1-2; 7 nucleotides line up with TRBD1. This CDR3 has 16 amino acids. CDR1 is SGHAT and CDR2 is FQNNGV in the germline V gene. The junction had 12 bases not matched to a gene; V was cut back by 5 bases and J by 3 bases. CDR3 sequence (DNA): TGTGCCAGCAGCACGCCAAGACAGGGACTTTACTATGGCTACACCTTC. Protein product: CASSTPRQGLYYGYTF.

The CDR3 sequence is CASSKSWGEAFF. DNA for the CDR3: TGTGCCAGCTCCAAGTCTTGGGGCGAAGCTTTCTTT. The chain links TRBV18 to TRBJ1-1, with a possible D match to TRBD1 (5 bases). The germline CDR1 and CDR2 sequences are KGHSH and LQKENI. The V and J ends lost 6 bases and 8 bases respectively, with 13 bases between them. The CDR3 covers 12 residues.

This chain links TRBV27 with TRBJ2-7, with 9 bases identical to TRBD2. With 5 bases clipped from V and 2 bases from J, the junction kept 4 bases outside the gene matches. Per germline, CDR1 MNHEY and CDR2 SMNVEV (reference sequence). This CDR3 region has 14 residues. CDR3 bases: TGTGCCAGCAGTCGGAGCGGGGGGACCTACGAGCAGTACTTC. It yields the protein CASSRSGGTYEQYF.

This clone was observed a few times. The rearrangement joins TRBV6-5 to TRBJ2-7, with 7 positions matching TRBD1. This CDR3 is built from 13 residues. Per the germline V gene, CDR1 is MNHEY and CDR2 is SVGAGI. V lost 6 bases to trimming and J lost 2 bases; unmatched junction nucleotides: 4. CDR3 nucleotides: TGTGCCAGCAGACGACAGGGCGCCTACGAGCAGTACTTC. It translates to CASRRQGAYEQYF.

CDR3 DNA: TGTGCCAGCAGCTTGGAGACTAGCGGCTTGGGCACAGATACGCAGTATTTT. This gives the protein CASSLETSGLGTDTQYF. The V call is TRBV5-4, the J call TRBJ2-3, with 9 bases lining up with TRBD2. This CDR3 comprises 17 residues. V lost 0 bases and J lost 1; bases outside the gene matches: 6. The germline CDR1 and CDR2 sequences are SGHNT and YYREEE (reference sequence).

CDR3 in amino acids: CASSVTLGGELFF. The DNA for the CDR3 is TGTGCCAGCAGCGTTACACTAGGAGGGGAGCTGTTTTTT. The chain employs TRBV9 and TRBJ2-2; D perhaps matches TRBD2 (5 bases). CDR1 is SGDLS and CDR2 is YYNGEE in the germline V gene. The CDR3 totals 13 residues. The V end was cut by 2 bases, the J end by 8 bases, with 10 bases between.

This clone has a handful of counts. The CDR3 bases are TGTGCCATCAGTGCAGGTCAGGGGATGAACACTGAAGCTTTCTTT. Residues: CAISAGQGMNTEAFF. The V call is TRBV10-3, the J call TRBJ1-1; the D gene is possibly TRBD1 (6 bases). The V end was cut by 4 bases, the J end by 0 bases, with 12 bases between. Germline CDR1 ENHRY, CDR2 SYGVKD. The CDR3 extends over 15 amino acids.

The chain combines TRBV2 with TRBJ2-7, with D uncertain. This CDR3 spans 14 amino acids. Deletions cut 10 bases from V and 6 bases from J, with 22 bases between. Looked up from germline, CDR1 is SNHLY and CDR2 is FYNNEI. The CDR3 DNA is TGTGCCACCCAACCCTCCGGGTTGCTGGGCGAGCAGTACTTC. Translation: CATQPSGLLGEQYF.

The chain couples TRBV10-3 to TRBJ2-5, with 9 positions matching TRBD1. The length of the CDR3 is 14 residues. Germline V CDR1 and CDR2: ENHRY, SYGVKD. Germline trimming cut 4 bases from V and 5 bases from J; bases unmatched to any gene: 5. CDR3 DNA: TGTGCCATCAGTGGGGGGACAGGGCGGGAGACCCAGTACTTC. Protein: CAISGGTGRETQYF.

The V call is TRBV5-4, the J call TRBJ2-5, with a weak D call TRBD2 (8 bases). The CDR3 is made up of 16 amino acids. Germline V gene lookup returns CDR1 SGHNT and CDR2 YYREEE (reference sequence). Trimming removed 0 bases at V and 7 bases at J, with 19 bases between. The CDR3 loop is CASSLGGTAGGGTQYF. DNA of the CDR3: TGTGCCAGCAGCTTGGGAGGGACAGCCGGGGGGGGGACCCAGTACTTC.

This clone appeared a single time. The chain has TRBV6-1 and TRBJ1-6; D may be TRBD1 (5 bases). Trimming removed 3 bases at V and 6 bases at J, with 12 bases between. Looked up from germline, CDR1 is MNHNS and CDR2 is SASEGT. This CDR3 region has 15 residues. The CDR3 DNA sequence: TGTGCCAGCAGTGAGGGACTTGGGGGTAATTCACCCCTCCACTTT. Residues: CASSEGLGGNSPLHF.

The V and J genes are TRBV7-8 and TRBJ2-7, with D perhaps matching TRBD2 (6 bases). Trimming removed 5 bases from V and 2 bases from J, with 16 bases in between. CDR1 and CDR2 from the germline V gene are SGHVS and FQNEAQ. The CDR3 is 15 residues long. CDR3 coding DNA: TGTGCCAGCAGCGCCGTCCAGCGGGCGGCCTACGAGCAGTACTTC. Translating gives CASSAVQRAAYEQYF.

The chain uses TRBV4-1 and TRBJ1-4; a weak D match, TRBD1 (5 bases). Per germline, CDR1 MGHRA and CDR2 YSYEKL. V lost 0 bases to trimming and J lost 2 bases, with 13 bases between them. The CDR3 totals 17 residues. The CDR3, as DNA: TGCGCCAGCAGCCAAGATCGGGGGATAGGGACTAATGAAAAACTGTTTTTT. Translation gives CASSQDRGIGTNEKLFF.

The genes are TRBV11-3 and TRBJ2-3; tentative D call: TRBD1 (5 bases). The germline CDR1 and CDR2 sequences are SGHNT and YENEEA. The CDR3 loop spans 14 amino acids. V shed 3 bases and J shed 5 bases, with 12 bases lying between them. CDR3 region: CASSLGRAIDTQYF. CDR3 nucleotide sequence: TGTGCCAGCAGCTTGGGCAGGGCGATAGATACGCAGTATTTT.

The V and J genes are TRBV7-2 and TRBJ1-5, with D maybe TRBD1 (6 bases). This CDR3 region has 14 residues. Looked up from germline, CDR1 is SGHTA and CDR2 is FQGNSA. V lost 2 bases and J lost 3, with 8 bases in between. The CDR3 DNA reads TGTGCCAGCAGCTTAACAGGGTACAATCAGCCCCAGCATTTT. Amino acids: CASSLTGYNQPQHF. Full variable domain (missing parts from reference TRBV7-2 and TRBJ1-5): GAGVSQSPSNKVTEKGKDVELRCDPISGHTALYWYRQSLGQGLEFLIYFQGNSAPDKSGLPSDRFSAERTGGSVSTLTIQRTQQEDSAVYLCASSLTGYNQPQHFGDGTRLSIL.

The chain links TRBV15 to TRBJ1-1; D is possibly TRBD1 (5 bases). V dropped 5 bases and J dropped 7 bases, with 23 bases sitting between them. The CDR3 runs to 16 residues. CDR1 and CDR2 (germline): LNHNV, YYDKDF (reference sequence). As DNA, the CDR3 is TGTGCCACCAGCCCTCGCCCCGTAGGGGCGATGGGTGAAGCTTTCTTT. Translation gives CATSPRPVGAMGEAFF. Variable domain in full (rest from reference TRBV15 and TRBJ1-1): DAMVIQNPRYQVTQFGKPVTLSCSQTLNHNVMYWYQQKSSQAPKLLFHYYDKDFNNEADTPDNFQSRRPNTSFCFLDIRSPGLGDTAMYLCATSPRPVGAMGEAFFGQGTRLTVV.

This clone was picked up one time. The J gene is TRBJ1-3, the V gene TRBV6-5, with D hard to call. Trimming took off 4 bases at V and 0 bases at J, with 13 bases between the two ends. The CDR3 length is 16 residues. Germline loops: CDR1 MNHEY, CDR2 SVGAGI. Written as DNA, the CDR3 is TGTGCCAGCAGTTTGAGCCTGTCCTTCTCTGGAAACACCATATATTTT. It is translated as CASSLSLSFSGNTIYF.

The chain combines TRBV6-1 with TRBJ1-1; 7 bases fit TRBD1. Trimming removed 5 bases from V and 1 base from J; junction bases left unmatched: 7. The CDR3 is 15 amino acids. Per germline, CDR1 MNHNS and CDR2 SASEGT. This chain's CDR3 is CASSLQGQQNTEAFF. The DNA for the CDR3 is TGTGCCAGCAGTTTACAGGGACAGCAGAACACTGAAGCTTTCTTT.

On this clone itself: At one end, the junction sequence differs from germline, possibly due to a read error. This chain links TRBV15 with TRBJ1-6, with 7 nucleotides matching TRBD1. Germline V gene sequence: CDR1 LNHNV, CDR2 YYDKDF (reference sequence). The CDR3 covers 15 residues. CDR3 loop: CATSRDGTDKSPLHF. In DNA, the CDR3 is TGTGCCACCAGCAGGGATGGGACAGATAAATCACCCCTCCACTTT.

The chain combines TRBV18 with TRBJ1-2; 7 nucleotides match TRBD1. The CDR3 is 13 amino acids. V shed 5 bases and J 3 bases; nucleotides not matched to a gene: 3. The germline V gene has CDR1 KGHSH and CDR2 LQKENI. CDR3 region: CASSRGPYYGYTF. As DNA, the CDR3 is TGTGCCAGCTCAAGGGGGCCATACTATGGCTACACCTTC.

The chain combines TRBV3-1 (or the pseudogene TRBV3-2) with TRBJ1-1; the match to TRBD1 covers 8 bases. The trim removed 4 bases at V and 1 base at J, leaving 5 bases unmatched. CDR1 and CDR2 from the germline V gene are LGHDT and YNNKEL (reference sequence). CDR3 length equals 15 residues. The CDR3 nucleotides are TGTGCCAGCAGCCCTGGACAGGGTGGGAACACTGAAGCTTTCTTT. This translates into CASSPGQGGNTEAFF.

The chain is built from TRBV7-9 and TRBJ2-1; a possible D gene is TRBD2 (5 bases). The CDR3 extends over 14 amino acids. Germline V lookup: CDR1 SEHNR, CDR2 FQNEAQ (reference sequence). V dropped 1 base and J dropped 6 bases, with 10 bases sitting between them. This CDR3 is CASSLELEANEQFF. The CDR3, as DNA: TGTGCCAGCAGCTTAGAACTAGAGGCCAATGAGCAGTTCTTC.

This clone turned up a few times. The gene calls are TRBV5-5 and TRBJ2-2; D is uncertain. Trimming left V 2 bases short and J 6 bases short, with 5 bases between. The length of the CDR3 is 12 residues. Germline values: CDR1 SGHKS, CDR2 YYEKEE (reference sequence). DNA of the CDR3: TGTGCCAGCAGCTTTAGTTCCGGGGAGCTGTTTTTT. This gives the protein CASSFSSGELFF.

J is TRBJ1-4 and V is TRBV6-5, with 8 bases identical to TRBD1. Trimming cost V 9 bases and J 5 bases; bases outside gene matches: 5. The CDR3 spans 13 residues. Germline V gives CDR1 MNHEY, CDR2 SVGAGI. The CDR3 is CASTDRGNEKLFF. DNA for the CDR3: TGTGCCAGTACAGACAGGGGAAATGAAAAACTGTTTTTT.

V is TRBV3-1 (or the pseudogene TRBV3-2) and J is TRBJ1-2; D is ambiguous. The CDR3 is 15 residues long. Trimming shortened V by 1 base and J by 4 bases, and 13 bases separated the two germline ends. Germline CDR1 is LGHDT and CDR2 is YNNKEL (reference sequence). The CDR3, as DNA: TGTGCCAGCAGCCAAGCGTCGAGGAGTGCCTATGGCTACACCTTC. It specifies CASSQASRSAYGYTF.

The rearrangement uses TRBV5-4 and TRBJ2-3, with D unresolved. Trimming took 2 bases from V and 2 from J, leaving 9 bases between them. Looked up from germline, CDR1 is SGHNT and CDR2 is YYREEE (reference sequence). The CDR3 covers 14 residues. CDR3 coding DNA: TGTGCCAGCAGCTTCCGAGAGGCCACAGATACGCAGTATTTT. Translation gives CASSFREATDTQYF.